This TCR beta chain was profiled in a study of PD-L1 blockade in urothelial cancer. Study in general: Before enrollment, 0 to 3 chemotherapy regimens had been given to patients. Blood drawn 3 weeks (second dose) and 6 weeks after treatment start was analyzed.

Noted time point: peripheral blood 6 weeks after treatment start. Study results and limitations: The study found that durable-benefit patients expanded tumor-associated blood clones more at 3 weeks.

For this clone: The target antigen is unknown.

The CDR3 length is 17 residues. The V and J ends lost 0 bases and 2 bases respectively, with 15 bases between them. Germline V lookup: CDR1 SGDLS, CDR2 YYNGEE. Clones were sequenced by immunoSEQ multiplex PCR, and TCRdb holds only the in-frame ones, with some missing. The data hold about 48,000 clones, with roughly 80% observed a single time. The source was PBMCs, collected around atezolizumab (anti-PD-L1) treatment. This TCR came from a man in his 70s with urothelial cancer. The V and J genes are TRBV9 and TRBJ1-5; maybe TRBD1 (5 bases). CDR3 nucleotides: TGTGCCAGCAGCGTAGGGGACGGTTGGGAGGGCAATCAGCCCCAGCATTTT. It codes for CASSVGDGWEGNQPQHF.